This TCR beta chain was documented in a study of T-cell reconstitution after alpha-beta-depleted transplantation in children. The study, taken as a whole, reports: Approximately two months post-transplant, alpha-beta T cells reportedly originated from several hundred expanded graft clones.

During its preparation, the TCRbeta library received unique molecular identifiers. TCRdb recomputed calls from the PCR reads with MiXCR, one row per CDR3 protein. The sample consists of approximately 110,000 distinct CDR3 sequences, 10% of them appearing once. V gave up 2 bases and J gave up 6 bases, with 17 bases separating them. Looked up from germline, CDR1 is DFQATT and CDR2 is SNEGSKA (reference sequence). The CDR3 has 14 amino acids. A remark on this clonotype: What it binds is not known.

Specimen: PBMCs, collected before TCRalphabeta/CD19-depleted stem cell transplant. The TCR sequence derives from a boy younger than 10 with acute lymphoblastic leukemia, due to receive a stem cell transplant. J is TRBJ2-7 and V is TRBV20-1; D may be TRBD1 (6 bases). As DNA, the CDR3 is TGCAGTGCTAGAATTTCCAGGGGTGTCAGCGAGCAGTACTTC. Encoded protein: CSARISRGVSEQYF.